The subject of this entry is one T cell receptor (beta chain). This sample was included in a study of T-cell memory formation after mild COVID-19. Using its own MiXCR run on the 5' RACE reads, TCRdb lists one record per CDR3 protein. The sample lists hundreds of thousands of distinct CDR3 sequences; 20% to 25% were seen once. Germline loops: CDR1 SGHRS, CDR2 YFSETQ. This CDR3 region has 14 residues. V lost 0 bases and J 5 bases, leaving 8 bases between the germline ends. The sequencing input was PBMCs or a T cell subset sorted from them (not recorded which). This receptor was obtained from a man younger than 30 who had mild COVID-19 (a few samples of this study predate the infection). Cell type and time point are not known. This rearrangement joins TRBV5-1 to TRBJ1-4; D call uncertain. DNA of the CDR3: TGCGCCAGCAGCTTGGTGGCAGAGAATGAAAAACTGTTTTTT. Translated: CASSLVAENEKLFF. Complete variable domain (other parts from reference TRBV5-1 and TRBJ1-4): KAGVTQTPRYLIKTRGQQVTLSCSPISGHRSVSWYQQTPGQGLQFLFEYFSETQRNKGNFPGRFSGRQFSNSRSEMNVSTLELGDSALYLCASSLVAENEKLFFGSGTQLSVL.